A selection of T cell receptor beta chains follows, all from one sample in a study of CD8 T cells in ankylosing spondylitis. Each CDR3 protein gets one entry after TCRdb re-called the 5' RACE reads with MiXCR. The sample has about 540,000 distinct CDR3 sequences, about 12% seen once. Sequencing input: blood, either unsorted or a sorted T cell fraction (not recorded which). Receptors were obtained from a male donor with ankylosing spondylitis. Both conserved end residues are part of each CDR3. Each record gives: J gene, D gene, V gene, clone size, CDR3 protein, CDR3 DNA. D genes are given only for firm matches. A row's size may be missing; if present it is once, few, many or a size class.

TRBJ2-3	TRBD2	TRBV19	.	CASSLTSGAPDTQYF	TGTGCCAGTAGTCTGACTAGCGGGGCACCAGATACGCAGTATTTT
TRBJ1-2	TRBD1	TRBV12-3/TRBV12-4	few	CASSPNGQGTIYGYTF	TGTGCCAGCAGCCCCAACGGACAGGGCACAATCTATGGCTACACCTTC
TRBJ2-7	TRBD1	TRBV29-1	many	CSVGDRGRTYEQYF	TGCAGCGTTGGGGACAGGGGGCGTACCTACGAGCAGTACTTC
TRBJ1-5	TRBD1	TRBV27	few	CASSWDRRGSNQPQHF	TGTGCCAGCAGTTGGGACAGAAGAGGTAGCAATCAGCCCCAGCATTTT
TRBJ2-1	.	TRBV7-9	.	CASSLVGQREFF	TGTGCCAGCAGCTTAGTTGGTCAAAGGGAGTTCTTC
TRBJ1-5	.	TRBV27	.	CASSPNNQPQHF	TGTGCCAGCAGTCCGAACAATCAGCCCCAGCATTTT
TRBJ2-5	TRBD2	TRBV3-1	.	CASSPKWLAGVEQETQYF	TGTGCCAGCAGCCCTAAATGGCTAGCGGGAGTAGAACAAGAGACCCAGTACTTC
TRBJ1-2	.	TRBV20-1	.	CSARDVGDGYTF	TGCAGTGCTAGAGATGTGGGGGATGGCTACACCTTC
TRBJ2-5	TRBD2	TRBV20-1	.	CSALRGTQETQYF	TGCAGTGCCCTGCGGGGGACTCAAGAGACCCAGTACTTC
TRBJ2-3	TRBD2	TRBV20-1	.	CSAAPGLAGDHTDTQYF	TGCAGTGCTGCTCCGGGACTAGCGGGAGACCACACAGATACGCAGTATTTT
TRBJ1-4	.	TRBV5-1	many	CASSLDVGRDEKLFF	TGCGCCAGCAGCTTGGATGTGGGCAGAGATGAAAAACTGTTTTTT
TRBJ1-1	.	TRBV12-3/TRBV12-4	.	CASTAEEAFF	TGTGCCAGCACCGCTGAGGAAGCTTTCTTT
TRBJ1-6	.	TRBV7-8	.	CASSFPGSNSPLHF	TGTGCCAGCAGCTTTCCGGGATCCAATTCACCCCTCCACTTT
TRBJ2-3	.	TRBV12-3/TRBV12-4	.	CASSLSVQAADTQYF	TGTGCCAGCAGTTTATCTGTCCAGGCTGCAGATACGCAGTATTTT
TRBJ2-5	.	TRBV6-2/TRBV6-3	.	CASSPRTPGDQYF	TGTGCCAGCAGCCCAAGGACACCGGGGGACCAGTACTTC
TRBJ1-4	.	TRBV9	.	CASSPGGREKLFF	TGTGCCAGCAGCCCGGGGGGGCGGGAAAAACTGTTTTTT
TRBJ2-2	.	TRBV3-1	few	CASSQDPDTGELFF	TGTGCCAGCAGCCAAGATCCCGACACCGGGGAGCTGTTTTTT
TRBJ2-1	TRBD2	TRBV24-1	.	CATKGLAGGIEQFF	TGTGCCACGAAGGGGCTAGCGGGGGGGATTGAGCAGTTCTTC
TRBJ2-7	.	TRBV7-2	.	CASSLGVQGYEQYF	TGTGCCAGCAGCTTGGGGGTACAAGGCTACGAGCAGTACTTC
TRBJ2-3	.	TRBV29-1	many	CSVENPPSASSTDTQYF	TGCAGCGTTGAGAATCCCCCCTCGGCAAGTTCCACAGATACGCAGTATTTT
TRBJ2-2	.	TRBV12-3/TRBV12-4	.	CASRTPSSGGELFF	TGTGCCAGCAGGACACCTTCATCGGGCGGGGAGCTGTTTTTT
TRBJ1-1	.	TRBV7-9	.	CASRNRGDYTEAFF	TGTGCCAGCAGGAACCGAGGGGATTACACTGAAGCTTTCTTT
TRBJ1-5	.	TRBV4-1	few	CASSQAPVGYQPQHF	TGCGCCAGCAGCCAAGCCCCGGTGGGCTATCAGCCCCAGCATTTT
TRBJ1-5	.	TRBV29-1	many	CSVTPDGNQPQHF	TGCAGCGTCACCCCGGACGGCAATCAGCCCCAGCATTTT
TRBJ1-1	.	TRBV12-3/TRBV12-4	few	CASSLPSRVGTEAFF	TGTGCCAGCAGTTTGCCTAGCAGGGTTGGCACTGAAGCTTTCTTT
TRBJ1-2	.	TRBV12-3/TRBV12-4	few	CASSFYAADYGYTF	TGTGCCAGCAGTTTCTACGCAGCGGACTATGGCTACACCTTC
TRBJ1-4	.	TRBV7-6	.	CASSRGKTNEKLFF	TGTGCCAGCAGCCGAGGGAAAACTAATGAAAAACTGTTTTTT
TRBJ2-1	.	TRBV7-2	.	CASSSLTGAKFF	TGTGCCAGCAGCTCCTTGACCGGGGCCAAGTTCTTC
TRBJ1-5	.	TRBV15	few	CATSETRQSNQPQHF	TGTGCCACCAGCGAGACACGTCAAAGCAATCAGCCCCAGCATTTT
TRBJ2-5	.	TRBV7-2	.	CASSLEGPGLGETQYF	TGTGCCAGCAGCTTGGAGGGACCCGGGTTAGGGGAGACCCAGTACTTC
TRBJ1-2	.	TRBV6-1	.	CASSEGLGRGYTF	TGTGCCAGCAGTGAAGGTTTAGGCAGAGGCTACACCTTC
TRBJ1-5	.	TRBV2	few	CASARDNQPQHF	TGTGCCAGCGCCAGGGATAACCAGCCCCAGCATTTT
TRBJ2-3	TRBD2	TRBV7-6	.	CASSLAGGRITDTQYF	TGTGCCAGCAGCTTAGCGGGCGGGAGGATAACAGATACGCAGTATTTT
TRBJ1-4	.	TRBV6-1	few	CASSAEGTTNEKLFF	TGTGCCAGCAGTGCTGAAGGAACAACTAATGAAAAACTGTTTTTT
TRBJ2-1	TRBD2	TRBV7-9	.	CASSRLAGSSYNEQFF	TGTGCCAGCAGCAGACTAGCGGGGAGCTCCTACAATGAGCAGTTCTTC
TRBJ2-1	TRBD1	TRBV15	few	CATSREPGTGYEQFF	TGTGCCACCAGCAGAGAACCTGGGACAGGGTATGAGCAGTTCTTC
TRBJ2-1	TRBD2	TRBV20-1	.	CSASPPGLAGGGGYNEQFF	TGCAGTGCCTCCCCACCGGGACTAGCGGGAGGGGGAGGCTACAATGAGCAGTTCTTC
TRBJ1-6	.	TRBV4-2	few	CASSQEQGFDNSPLHF	TGTGCCAGCAGCCAAGAACAGGGATTCGATAATTCACCCCTCCACTTT
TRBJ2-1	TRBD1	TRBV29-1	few	CSVGQYNEQFF	TGCAGCGTGGGACAGTACAATGAGCAGTTCTTC
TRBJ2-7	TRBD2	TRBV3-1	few	CASSQDRLAGYEQYF	TGTGCCAGCAGCCAAGATAGACTAGCGGGCTACGAGCAGTACTTC
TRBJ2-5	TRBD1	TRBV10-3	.	CAISPLGTGGEETQYF	TGTGCCATCAGTCCCCTCGGGACAGGGGGCGAAGAGACCCAGTACTTC
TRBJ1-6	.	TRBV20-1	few	CSARVQMPWAPLHF	TGCAGTGCTAGAGTACAGATGCCTTGGGCACCCCTCCACTTT
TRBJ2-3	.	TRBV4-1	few	CASSHGRGFGKTDTQYF	TGCGCCAGCAGCCATGGGCGGGGCTTCGGCAAAACAGATACGCAGTATTTT
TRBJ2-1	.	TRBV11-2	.	CASSSLGIGYNEQFF	TGTGCCAGCAGCTCGTTGGGGATTGGATACAATGAGCAGTTCTTC
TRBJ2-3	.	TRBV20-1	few	CSASGPWASSTDTQYF	TGCAGTGCTAGTGGACCCTGGGCCAGCAGCACAGATACGCAGTATTTT
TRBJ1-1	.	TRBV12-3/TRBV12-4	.	CASSEAGRAEAFF	TGTGCCAGCAGTGAGGCCGGGCGCGCTGAAGCTTTCTTT
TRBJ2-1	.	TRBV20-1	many	CSARRLVNNEQFF	TGCAGTGCTAGACGGCTAGTTAACAATGAGCAGTTCTTC
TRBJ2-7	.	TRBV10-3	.	CAISDGHNYEQYF	TGTGCCATCAGTGACGGACACAACTACGAGCAGTACTTC
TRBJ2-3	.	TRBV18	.	CASSPSQSTDTQYF	TGTGCCAGCTCACCTTCACAGAGCACAGATACGCAGTATTTT